Below, 10 T cell receptor beta chains from the same sample are listed, as sequenced in a study of identical twins. TCRdb reanalysed the 5' RACE reads using MiXCR and keeps one entry per CDR3 protein. The sample lists about 520,000 distinct CDR3 sequences; approximately 22% were seen once. This sample also appeared in a second study, on T cells expressing NK-cell markers.

Sequenced: CD4+ T cells sorted from blood. The receptors originated from a woman under 30 in good health.

This chain links TRBV20-1 with TRBJ2-1; D perhaps matches TRBD1 (5 bases). The CDR3 is 14 residues long. Trimming stripped 5 bases from V and 4 bases from J, with 15 bases between. CDR1 and CDR2 (germline): DFQATT, SNEGSKA (reference sequence). CDR3 residues: CSAPFQGRYNEQFF. The CDR3, as DNA: TGCAGTGCTCCCTTCCAGGGTCGATACAATGAGCAGTTCTTC.

The chain is built from TRBV7-2 and TRBJ2-1, with D unresolved. The CDR3 is 17 amino acids. From germline, CDR1 is SGHTA and CDR2 FQGNSA. V was cut by 5 bases and J by 0 bases, with 17 bases left in between. The CDR3 sequence is CASSPIPPDLSYNEQFF. DNA of the CDR3: TGTGCCAGCAGCCCGATACCACCGGACCTCTCCTACAATGAGCAGTTCTTC.

The chain is built from TRBV20-1 and TRBJ2-1; TRBD2 is a possible D gene (5 bases). The length of the CDR3 is 13 residues. Deletions cut 3 bases from V and 13 bases from J, with 19 bases between. Looked up from germline, CDR1 is DFQATT and CDR2 is SNEGSKA (reference sequence). In DNA form, the CDR3 reads TGCAGTGCTAGTAGAGCGGCCCGGTGGGAACAGTTCTTC. It specifies CSASRAARWEQFF.

This sequence joins TRBV20-1 and TRBJ2-7; the match to TRBD2 covers 8 bases. This CDR3 has 13 residues. CDR1 DFQATT and CDR2 SNEGSKA come from the germline V gene (reference sequence). Trimming removed 4 bases from V and 0 bases from J; junction bases left unmatched: 2. CDR3 region: CSAKTSGSYEQYF. The CDR3 coding sequence is TGCAGTGCTAAAACTAGCGGCTCCTACGAGCAGTACTTC.

This clonotype was detected a few times. The rearrangement joins TRBV20-1 to TRBJ2-1, with TRBD2 matching 9 bases. After removal of 2 bases from V and 6 bases from J, the junction contained 5 bases not matched to a gene. The CDR3 is 14 amino acids. Germline V gene sequence: CDR1 DFQATT, CDR2 SNEGSKA (reference sequence). The CDR3: CSARLLAGSNEQFF. For the CDR3, the DNA is TGCAGTGCTAGACTCCTAGCGGGATCCAATGAGCAGTTCTTC.

CDR3 nucleotide sequence: TGTGCCAGCAGCTCGCTAGGGGTGGCAGGAAACACCATATATTTT. Amino acids: CASSSLGVAGNTIYF. V gene TRBV12-3 or TRBV12-4 combines with J gene TRBJ1-3; possible D gene TRBD1, 5 bases. The CDR3 has 15 amino acids. V was cut by 6 bases and J by 4 bases, with 16 bases left in between.

This chain links TRBV9 with TRBJ2-5, with 11 bases aligning to TRBD2. V shed 4 bases and J 1 base; nucleotides not matched to a gene: 3. Germline V lookup: CDR1 SGDLS, CDR2 YYNGEE. The CDR3 loop spans 15 amino acids. CDR3 region: CASSQTSGAQETQYF. The DNA for the CDR3 is TGTGCCAGCAGCCAGACTAGCGGGGCCCAAGAGACCCAGTACTTC.

This clonotype was seen ten or more times. This chain joins TRBV20-1 and TRBJ1-1; D gene uncertain. Germline values: CDR1 DFQATT, CDR2 SNEGSKA (reference sequence). The CDR3 length is 13 residues. V was trimmed by 1 base and J by 5 bases, leaving 11 bases between them. The CDR3 nucleotides are TGCAGTGCTAGAGTGGTGAGGCGAACTGAAGCTTTCTTT. Its protein product is CSARVVRRTEAFF.

This chain joins TRBV3-1 and TRBJ1-2; 7 nucleotides agree with TRBD1. V lost 2 bases, J lost 5 bases, and 14 bases stayed unmatched. Germline CDR1 and CDR2: LGHDT and YNNKEL (reference sequence). The CDR3 length is 17 residues. The CDR3 region has the DNA TGTGCCAGCAGCCAAACCCCCGGCGTTAGGGGGCATTATGGCTACACCTTC. As protein: CASSQTPGVRGHYGYTF. The whole variable domain, filled in from reference TRBV3-1 and TRBJ1-2, reads DTAVSQTPKYLVTQMGNDKSIKCEQNLGHDTMYWYKQDSKKFLKIMFSYNNKELIINETVPNRFSPKSPDKAHLNLHINSLELGDSAVYFCASSQTPGVRGHYGYTFGSGTRLTVV.

There are a few counts of this clonotype. The chain couples TRBV7-2 to TRBJ2-7, with 8 positions matching TRBD1. This CDR3 has 15 amino acids. From germline, CDR1 is SGHTA and CDR2 FQGNSA. V shed 2 bases and J 3 bases; nucleotides not matched to a gene: 6. The CDR3 DNA follows: TGTGCCAGCAGCTTAAGACAGGGGTCGAGCTACGAGCAGTACTTC. It yields the protein CASSLRQGSSYEQYF. The full variable domain, rest sourced from reference TRBV7-2 and TRBJ2-7, is GAGVSQSPSNKVTEKGKDVELRCDPISGHTALYWYRQSLGQGLEFLIYFQGNSAPDKSGLPSDRFSAERTGGSVSTLTIQRTQQEDSAVYLCASSLRQGSSYEQYFGPGTRLTVT.